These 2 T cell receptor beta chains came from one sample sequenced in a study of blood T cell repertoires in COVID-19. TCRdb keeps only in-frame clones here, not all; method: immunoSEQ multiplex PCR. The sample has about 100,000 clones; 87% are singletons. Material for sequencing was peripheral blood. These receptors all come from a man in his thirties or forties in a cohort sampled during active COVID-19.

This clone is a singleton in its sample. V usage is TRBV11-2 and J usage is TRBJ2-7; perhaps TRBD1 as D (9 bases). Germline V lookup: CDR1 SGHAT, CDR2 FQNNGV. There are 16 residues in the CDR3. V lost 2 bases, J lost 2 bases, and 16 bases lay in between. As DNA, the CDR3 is TGTGCCAGCAGCTTATTAGCGGGACAGGGTCCCTACGAGCAGTACTTC. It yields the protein CASSLLAGQGPYEQYF. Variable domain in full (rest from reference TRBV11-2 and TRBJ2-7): EAGVAQSPRYKIIEKRQSVAFWCNPISGHATLYWYQQILGQGPKLLIQFQNNGVVDDSQLPKDRFSAERLKGVDSTLKIQPAKLEDSAVYLCASSLLAGQGPYEQYFGPGTRLTVT.

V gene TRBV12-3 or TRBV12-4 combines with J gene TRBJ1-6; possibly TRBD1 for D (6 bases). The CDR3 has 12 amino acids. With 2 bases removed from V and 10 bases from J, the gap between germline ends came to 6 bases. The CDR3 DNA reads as TGTGCCAGCAGTTTACAGGGGTCACCCCTCCACTTT. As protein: CASSLQGSPLHF.